The clone carrying this T cell receptor (beta chain) was recorded only once. The record originates from a study of blood T cells in healthy people across ages. Using a J-beta primer mix together with a sample-barcoded 5' primer, a second PCR was run for roughly 6 to 12 cycles. TCRdb recomputed calls from the 5' RACE reads with MiXCR, one row per CDR3 protein. This table holds fewer than 1,000,000 distinct CDR3 sequences, about 42% found once. V shed 1 base and J shed 8 bases, with 8 bases lying between them. Germline V gives CDR1 SGHTA, CDR2 FQGNSA. The CDR3 runs to 13 residues. This receptor was taken from a man aged 55-75 years in good health. The sequencing sample was made of blood. The chain joins TRBV7-2 to TRBJ1-4; D is unclear. The CDR3 loop is CASSLGGREKLFF. CDR3 nucleotides: TGTGCCAGCAGCTTAGGAGGCCGGGAAAAACTGTTTTTT.